The 9 T cell receptor beta chains presented below share a single source sample, sequenced in a study of low-dose radiotherapy and immunotherapy resistance in tumors. Priming of first-strand cDNA relied on TRAV- and TRBV-specific primers (covering alpha and beta chains). Amplification, which lasted approximately 20 PCR cycles, used a constant-region primer and V-primer adapter to amplify TCRs. TCRdb reanalysed the reads using MiXCR and keeps one entry per CDR3 protein. The sample contains some 60,000 distinct CDR3 sequences, roughly 29% of which appear only once. The time point here: before trial treatment. This specimen was PBMCs, taken before treatment. The source is a male donor with rectosigmoid adenocarcinoma.

The table lists this clonotype with many counts. The chain carries TRBV12-3 or TRBV12-4 and TRBJ2-5, with 12 bases fitting TRBD2. This CDR3 is built from 14 residues. The V gene end was trimmed by 1 base and the J gene end by 9 bases; junction bases not matched to a gene: 3. CDR3 in amino acids: CASSLGLAGAAQYF. The CDR3 nucleotides read TGTGCCAGCAGTTTAGGACTAGCGGGAGCGGCCCAGTACTTC.

The genes are TRBV6-2 or TRBV6-3 and TRBJ1-1; a possible D gene is TRBD1 (6 bases). The germline V gene encodes CDR1 MNHEY and CDR2 SVGEGT. The CDR3 has 15 residues. V lost 2 bases and J 4 bases, leaving 14 bases between the germline ends. Here the CDR3 DNA reads TGTGCCAGCAGTTACCCCGGTGGCAGGGGCACTGAAGCTTTCTTT. This gives the protein CASSYPGGRGTEAFF.

The sample holds a few counts of this clonotype. The chain uses TRBV27 and TRBJ1-3; D gene uncertain. This CDR3 comprises 13 residues. Looked up from germline, CDR1 is MNHEY and CDR2 is SMNVEV (reference sequence). V was shortened by 3 bases and J by 3 bases, with 6 bases between the two germline ends. This CDR3 reads CASSFGRGNTIYF. CDR3 in DNA: TGTGCCAGCAGTTTCGGGCGTGGAAACACCATATATTTT.

In the case of this clonotype: With only one base between it and a far larger clone, this is likely a read error. This rearrangement joins TRBV26 to TRBJ2-2. TRBV26 is reported as a pseudogene. This CDR3 region has 12 residues. For the CDR3, the DNA is TGTTCCAGCCCTATATTTACCGGGGAGCTGTTTTTT. Encoded protein: CSSPIFTGELFF.

This clonotype was recorded many times. V usage is TRBV24-1 and J usage is TRBJ2-1, with TRBD2 identical over 8 bases. This CDR3 spans 14 amino acids. J lost 8 bases, V lost 3 bases, and 5 bases had no gene match. Germline V gene sequence: CDR1 KGHDR, CDR2 SFDVKD. The CDR3 sequence: CATSDPGRGYEQFF. CDR3 DNA: TGTGCCACCAGTGATCCCGGGAGGGGGTATGAGCAGTTCTTC.

This clonotype was seen more than once but under ten times. This chain joins TRBV13 and TRBJ2-7; D is perhaps TRBD2 (5 bases). Germline-derived CDR1 and CDR2 are PRHDT and FYEKMQ (reference sequence). Trimming took off 7 bases at V and 3 bases at J, with 10 bases between the two ends. This CDR3 spans 12 amino acids. The CDR3 coding sequence is TGTGCCAGCACCCAAGACTACTACGAGCAGTACTTC. Its translation is CASTQDYYEQYF.

This clonotype came up many times. Here the CDR3 reads CASSSGTVSGNTIYF. The DNA of the CDR3 is TGTGCCAGCAGTTCCGGGACAGTCTCTGGAAACACCATATATTTT. V usage is TRBV28 and J usage is TRBJ1-3; 7 bases are shared with TRBD1. Germline loops: CDR1 MDHEN, CDR2 SYDVKM. CDR3 size: 15 residues. The J segment lost 0 bases and the V segment lost 4 bases, leaving 3 bases of the junction unmatched.

The J gene is TRBJ2-7, the V gene TRBV7-2; TRBD1 might be the D (6 bases). The germline V and J ends were trimmed by 1 base and 2 bases, with 9 bases remaining between them. In germline, CDR1 is SGHTA, CDR2 FQGNSA. CDR3 length: 14 amino acids. DNA for the CDR3: TGTGCCAGCAGCTTAGGCAGGGGTGCCTACGAGCAGTACTTC. Its protein is CASSLGRGAYEQYF.

This rearrangement joins TRBV5-5 to TRBJ2-1; 7 nucleotides agree with TRBD1. The V and J ends lost 0 bases and 9 bases, in that order; junction bases with no gene match: 12. Germline V CDR1 and CDR2: SGHKS, YYEKEE (reference sequence). The CDR3 consists of 16 residues. The DNA for the CDR3 is TGTGCCAGCAGCTTGGGGAGTGCCCCGACAGGGCTTGAGCAGTTCTTC. Its translation is CASSLGSAPTGLEQFF.